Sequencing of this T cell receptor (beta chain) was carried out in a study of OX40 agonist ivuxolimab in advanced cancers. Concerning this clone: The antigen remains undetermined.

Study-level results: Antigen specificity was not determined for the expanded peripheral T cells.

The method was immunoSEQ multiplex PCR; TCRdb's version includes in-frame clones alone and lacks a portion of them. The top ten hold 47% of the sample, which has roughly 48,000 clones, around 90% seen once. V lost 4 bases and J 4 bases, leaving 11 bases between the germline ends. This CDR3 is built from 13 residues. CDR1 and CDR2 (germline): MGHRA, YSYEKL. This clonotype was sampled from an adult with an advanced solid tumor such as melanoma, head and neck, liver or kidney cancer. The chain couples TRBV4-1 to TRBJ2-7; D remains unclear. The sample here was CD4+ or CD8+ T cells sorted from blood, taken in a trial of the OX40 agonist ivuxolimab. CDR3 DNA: TGCGCCAGCAGCCCCCTTAGCTCTTACGAGCAGTACTTC. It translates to CASSPLSSYEQYF.